Below are 2 T cell receptor beta chains sequenced from a single sample in a study of T cells after posttransplantation cyclophosphamide. Methotrexate plus calcineurin inhibitor accompanied controls' myeloablative marrow transplants; sampling was 1 year later. Produced via immunoSEQ multiplex PCR; TCRdb's table is partial and in-frame only. This sample has thousands of clones, with roughly 80% found just once. Sequenced here: PBMCs, sampled after an allogeneic stem cell transplant with a calcineurin inhibitor and methotrexate. These receptors originate from a male patient between 35 and 55 years old who received an allogeneic stem cell transplant from an unrelated donor, was CMV-positive, and had chronic GVHD only. Some of these T cells may belong to the graft donor.

The sample holds one count of this clone. The chain uses TRBV5-1 and TRBJ2-7, with D perhaps TRBD1 (6 bases). Germline lookup yields CDR1 SGHRS and CDR2 YFSETQ. The CDR3 sequence is 15 residues long. V gave up 0 bases and J gave up 1 base, with 11 bases separating them. The CDR3 nucleotides are TGCGCCAGCAGCTTGGTCGTTGGACAGTCCTACGAGCAGTACTTC. It specifies CASSLVVGQSYEQYF.

This clone was picked up a small number of times. The V gene is TRBV4-1, the J gene TRBJ1-2, with TRBD1 as a possible D gene (5 bases). Trimming took 2 bases from V and 2 from J, leaving 6 bases between them. Germline CDR1 is MGHRA and CDR2 is YSYEKL. This CDR3 comprises 13 residues. CDR3 loop: CASSQRQNYGYTF. DNA for the CDR3: TGCGCCAGCAGCCAACGACAGAACTATGGCTACACCTTC.